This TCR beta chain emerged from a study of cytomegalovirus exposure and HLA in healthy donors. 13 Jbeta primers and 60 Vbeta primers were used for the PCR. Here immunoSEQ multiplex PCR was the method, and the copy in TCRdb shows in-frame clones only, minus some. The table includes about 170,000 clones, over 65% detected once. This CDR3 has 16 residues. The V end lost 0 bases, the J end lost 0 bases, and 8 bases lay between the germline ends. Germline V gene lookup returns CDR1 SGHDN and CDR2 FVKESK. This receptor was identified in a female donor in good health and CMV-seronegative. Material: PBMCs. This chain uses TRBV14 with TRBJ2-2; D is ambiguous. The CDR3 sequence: CASSQDELANTGELFF. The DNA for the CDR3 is TGTGCCAGCAGCCAAGATGAACTGGCGAACACCGGGGAGCTGTTTTTT.